This T cell receptor beta chain appears in the sequencing data of a study of T cells after yellow fever vaccination. Whole-study findings and limits: Clones that expanded after primary vaccination mostly reappeared after the booster (around 96% CD4, 88% CD8).

TCRdb used MiXCR to reprocess the 5' RACE reads, holding one entry per CDR3 protein. The data show around 320,000 distinct CDR3 sequences, roughly 4.3% seen once. J gave up 4 bases and V 2 bases, and 4 bases lay outside the gene matches. Per the germline V gene, CDR1 is SGHTA and CDR2 is FQGNSA. The CDR3 consists of 15 residues. This clonotype was picked up a small number of times. Antigen: not known. This specimen was PBMCs, taken 15 days after the yellow fever booster vaccination. The chain recombines TRBV7-2 with TRBJ2-3; the match to TRBD1 covers 9 bases. This clonotype originated in a man younger than 35 who received the YFV17D yellow fever vaccine. The CDR3 loop is CASSLTGGSADTQYF. Written as DNA, the CDR3 is TGTGCCAGCAGCTTAACAGGGGGCAGCGCAGATACGCAGTATTTT.